The 24 T cell receptor beta chains in this list originate from one sample, sequenced in a study of shared clonotypes between healthy human individuals. Repertoires were generated with immunoSEQ multiplex PCR, while TCRdb's copy carries only in-frame clones and drops some. This sample carries over 1.5 million clones, approximately 98% of them seen once, and the ten largest clones take 0.45%. Sequencing was carried out using naive CD4+ T cells sorted from blood. Subset meaning: CD45RA+ positively selected. The receptors derive from a man younger than 40 in good health.

This chain links TRBV7-3 with TRBJ2-5, with 14 bases that match TRBD2. The V and J ends lost 5 bases and 7 bases, in that order; junction bases with no gene match: 6. The CDR3 is made up of 15 amino acids. CDR1 is SGHTA and CDR2 is FQGTGA in the germline V gene. CDR3 in DNA: TGTGCCAGCAGCCCCGGGACTAGCGGGAGTGGGACCCAGTACTTC. Protein: CASSPGTSGSGTQYF.

In DNA, the CDR3 is TGTGCCAGCAGCGAACGATCCGGGACTAGCGGGCTCTCCTACGAGCAGTACTTC. Translation: CASSERSGTSGLSYEQYF. This chain connects TRBV4-2 to TRBJ2-7, with 12 bases identical to TRBD2. J lost 0 bases, V lost 5 bases, and 11 bases had no gene match. The germline CDR1 and CDR2 sequences are LGHNA and YNFKEQ. This CDR3 comprises 18 residues.

This chain connects TRBV15 to TRBJ2-3, with D perhaps matching TRBD1 (5 bases). This CDR3 has 16 amino acids. V shed 0 bases and J shed 2 bases, with 12 bases lying between them. Per the germline V gene, CDR1 is LNHNV and CDR2 is YYDKDF (reference sequence). The CDR3 sequence is CATSRERGSNTDTQYF. The CDR3 DNA is TGTGCCACCAGCAGAGAAAGGGGTTCGAACACAGATACGCAGTATTTT.

The chain links TRBV6-6 to TRBJ1-5, with 8 bases aligning to TRBD1. The V and J ends lost 5 bases and 7 bases, in that order; junction bases with no gene match: 13. This CDR3 region has 16 residues. From germline, CDR1 is MNHNY and CDR2 SVGAGI (reference sequence). The CDR3 is CASSTPDRGVGQPQHF. The CDR3 nucleotides read TGTGCCAGCAGTACCCCTGACAGGGGAGTAGGGCAGCCCCAGCATTTT.

V is TRBV30 and J is TRBJ2-2, with D perhaps matching TRBD1 or TRBD2 (6 bases each). The CDR3 is made up of 13 amino acids. V dropped 1 base and J dropped 7 bases, with 10 bases sitting between them. The germline V gene has CDR1 GTSNPN and CDR2 SVGIG (reference sequence). In DNA, the CDR3 is TGTGCCTGGAGTGACCGGGGGCTCGGGGAGCTGTTTTTT. Its protein is CAWSDRGLGELFF.

The sample holds one count of this clone. This chain links TRBV18 with TRBJ2-5, with D maybe TRBD1 (7 bases). Trimming pared 3 bases from V and 2 bases from J, leaving 13 bases between. The germline CDR1 and CDR2 sequences are KGHSH and LQKENI. The CDR3 loop spans 15 amino acids. CDR3 in DNA: TGTGCCAGCTCACCGCGGGACAGATTACAAGAGACCCAGTACTTC. Protein: CASSPRDRLQETQYF.

The genes are TRBV18 and TRBJ2-5; D unresolved. The V end was cut by 2 bases, the J end by 5 bases, with 9 bases between. CDR3 length: 13 residues. Germline CDR1 and CDR2: KGHSH and LQKENI. CDR3 sequence (DNA): TGTGCCAGCTCACCAGGGATGGCGGAGACCCAGTACTTC. Translation gives CASSPGMAETQYF.

The chain carries TRBV4-3 and TRBJ2-3; D is unresolved. Germline lookup yields CDR1 LGHNA and CDR2 YSLEER. The length of the CDR3 is 11 residues. V was cut by 3 bases and J by 6 bases, with 4 bases left in between. DNA of the CDR3: TGCGCCAGCAGCCACGCGGATACGCAGTATTTT. It specifies CASSHADTQYF.

The chain has TRBV11-2 and TRBJ2-7, with 9 bases lining up with TRBD1. CDR1 is SGHAT, CDR2 FQNNGV, per germline. The CDR3 is 15 amino acids. The V gene end was trimmed by 6 bases and the J gene end by 0 bases; junction bases not matched to a gene: 6. CDR3 loop: CASREPGQGSYEQYF. CDR3 sequence (DNA): TGTGCCAGCAGAGAACCGGGACAGGGCTCCTACGAGCAGTACTTC. Looking up the rest from reference TRBV11-2 and TRBJ2-7 gives the full variable domain: EAGVAQSPRYKIIEKRQSVAFWCNPISGHATLYWYQQILGQGPKLLIQFQNNGVVDDSQLPKDRFSAERLKGVDSTLKIQPAKLEDSAVYLCASREPGQGSYEQYFGPGTRLTVT.

The chain recombines TRBV19 with TRBJ1-4, with a possible D match to TRBD1 (5 bases). Germline CDR1 LNHDA, CDR2 SQIVND (reference sequence). V gave up 5 bases and J gave up 5 bases, with 18 bases separating them. The CDR3 spans 16 residues. The DNA for the CDR3 is TGTGCCAGTAGTGTCGACGCCGTGGGGGGGAATGAAAAACTGTTTTTT. Its translation is CASSVDAVGGNEKLFF.

The V and J genes are TRBV7-2 and TRBJ2-2; no clear D. The germline gives CDR1 SGHTA, CDR2 FQGNSA. Trimming cost V 0 bases and J 7 bases, with 9 bases left between them. The CDR3 has 14 residues. CDR3 sequence (DNA): TGTGCCAGCAGCTTAGCACGCAGCTACGGGGAGCTGTTTTTT. It yields the protein CASSLARSYGELFF.

Note on this clone: The junction does not match germline at one end; this may be a read error. The rearrangement links TRBV7-8 to TRBJ2-7; D possibly corresponds to TRBD2 (6 bases). The CDR3 is 14 residues long. Germline-derived CDR1 and CDR2 are SGHVS and FQNEAQ. This chain's CDR3 is CASSPTEGSFEQYF. The CDR3 DNA reads as TGTGCCAGCAGCCCCACGGAGGGTTCCTTCGAGCAGTACTTC.

This chain connects TRBV6-1 to TRBJ1-5; the D gene is possibly TRBD1 (6 bases). Trimming took 2 bases from V and 7 from J, leaving 15 bases between them. Looked up from germline, CDR1 is MNHNS and CDR2 is SASEGT. The CDR3 consists of 15 residues. CDR3 nucleotides: TGTGCCAGCAGTGAATTACAGGGACGAAACCAGCCCCAGCATTTT. Residues: CASSELQGRNQPQHF.

The rearrangement links TRBV5-6 to TRBJ2-6; the D call may be TRBD1 or TRBD2 (5 bases each). The CDR3 loop spans 18 amino acids. Germline CDR1 is SGHDT and CDR2 is YYEEEE. The V end was cut by 4 bases, the J end by 2 bases, with 19 bases between. DNA for the CDR3: TGTGCCAGCAGCCGCATTCCGGGACCAGGCGCTGGGGCCAACGTCCTGACTTTC. Its translation is CASSRIPGPGAGANVLTF. The full variable domain, completed using reference TRBV5-6 and TRBJ2-6, is DAGVTQSPTHLIKTRGQQVTLRCSPKSGHDTVSWYQQALGQGPQFIFQYYEEEERQRGNFPDRFSGHQFPNYSSELNVNALLLGDSALYLCASSRIPGPGAGANVLTFGAGSRLTVL.

The J gene is TRBJ2-7, the V gene TRBV28, with D possibly matching TRBD2 (6 bases). The V end was cut by 0 bases, the J end by 3 bases, with 9 bases between. Germline CDR1 MDHEN, CDR2 SYDVKM. The CDR3 runs to 14 residues. The CDR3 nucleotides read TGTGCCAGCAGTTTATGGAGGACTAACTACGAGCAGTACTTC. Encoded protein: CASSLWRTNYEQYF.

V usage is TRBV21-1 and J usage is TRBJ2-1; TRBD2 reflects the table's D call only, with no check against the DNA. TRBV21-1 has pseudogene status. This CDR3 is 15 amino acids long. As DNA, the CDR3 is TGTGCCAGCAACCTACTAGAACCGCATTGGGATGAGCAGTTCTTC. As protein: CASNLLEPHWDEQFF.

Remarks on this clone: This sample includes further DNA sequences coding for the same CDR3. The genes are TRBV28 and TRBJ2-2, with 9 bases matching TRBD1. CDR1 and CDR2 from the germline V gene are MDHEN and SYDVKM. Trimming took 6 bases from V and 1 from J; bases not matched to a gene: 3. This CDR3 has 15 residues. The CDR3 loop reads CASRRTGENTGELFF. CDR3 DNA sequence: TGTGCCAGCAGGAGGACAGGGGAGAACACCGGGGAGCTGTTTTTT.

The genes are TRBV5-1 and TRBJ2-3; 10 bases align to TRBD2. The CDR3 has 18 amino acids. Trimming removed 4 bases from V and 2 bases from J; junction bases left unmatched: 13. Per germline, CDR1 SGHRS and CDR2 YFSETQ. The CDR3 bases are TGCGCCAGCAGCCCCTCTAGAGGACTAGCGGAGATCACAGATACGCAGTATTTT. This translates into CASSPSRGLAEITDTQYF.

A note on this clone: Other nucleotide sequences in the sample specify the same CDR3. The V call is TRBV19, the J call TRBJ1-3; D not resolved. V lost 5 bases and J lost 0, with 5 bases in between. The length of the CDR3 is 13 residues. Per the germline V gene, CDR1 is LNHDA and CDR2 is SQIVND (reference sequence). CDR3 nucleotides: TGTGCCAGTAGTCGGAGCTCTGGAAACACCATATATTTT. This translates into CASSRSSGNTIYF. Full variable domain (remainder filled in from reference TRBV19 and TRBJ1-3): DGGITQSPKYLFRKEGQNVTLSCEQNLNHDAMYWYRQDPGQGLRLIYYSQIVNDFQKGDIAEGYSVSREKKESFPLTVTSAQKNPTAFYLCASSRSSGNTIYFGEGSWLTVV.

V usage is TRBV18 and J usage is TRBJ2-7; 8 positions agree with TRBD2. The CDR3 is 13 residues long. Germline CDR1 is KGHSH and CDR2 is LQKENI. The V and J ends lost 0 bases and 6 bases, in that order; junction bases with no gene match: 1. CDR3 DNA sequence: TGTGCCAGCTCACCACCCGGGACTAGCGAGCAGTACTTC. Encoded protein: CASSPPGTSEQYF.

The chain couples TRBV5-6 to TRBJ1-2; D ambiguous. Germline CDR1 reads SGHDT; CDR2 reads YYEEEE. Trimming removed 0 bases at V and 8 bases at J, with 11 bases between. The CDR3 has 13 residues. The CDR3 region is CASSLVPRGGYTF. CDR3 DNA sequence: TGTGCCAGCAGCTTGGTCCCCCGTGGGGGCTACACCTTC.

The chain links TRBV7-8 to TRBJ2-7; 10 positions match TRBD1. Germline V CDR1 and CDR2: SGHVS, FQNEAQ. V shed 5 bases, J shed 5 bases, and the junction held 12 bases outside the gene matches. There are 16 residues in the CDR3. CDR3 coding DNA: TGTGCCAGCAGCCCCCATTTTGGGACAGGGGACCACGAGCAGTACTTC. Translation gives CASSPHFGTGDHEQYF.

The chain links TRBV27 to TRBJ2-7, with unresolved D. CDR3 length: 14 residues. Trimming pared 6 bases from V and 4 bases from J, leaving 16 bases between. Germline CDR1 MNHEY, CDR2 SMNVEV (reference sequence). Here the CDR3 DNA reads TGTGCCAGCAGCCCAGACACGCGACCTTACGAGCAGTACTTC. It encodes CASSPDTRPYEQYF.

The V and J genes are TRBV27 and TRBJ2-7; 9 nucleotides agree with TRBD1. Germline V CDR1 and CDR2: MNHEY, SMNVEV (reference sequence). This CDR3 spans 17 amino acids. Germline trimming cut 2 bases from V and 3 bases from J; bases unmatched to any gene: 11. The CDR3 here is CASSLGFGTGKSYEQYF. The CDR3 nucleotides are TGTGCCAGCAGTTTAGGCTTCGGGACAGGGAAAAGCTACGAGCAGTACTTC.